This TCR beta chain emerged from a study of sequential checkpoint blockade in melanoma. Study summary: First-line arms were nivolumab then ipilimumab, or the reverse, randomized 1:1. Each arm's sequence ended with maintenance nivolumab.

CDR3 length equals 16 residues. V was trimmed by 2 bases and J by 0 bases, leaving 11 bases between them. Germline CDR1 is SEHNR and CDR2 is FQNEAQ (reference sequence). The method was immunoSEQ multiplex PCR; TCRdb's version includes in-frame clones alone and lacks a portion of them. The sample holds roughly 20,000 clones, around 83% seen once. The treatment: randomized to nivolumab then ipilimumab (arm A) or the reverse (arm B). DNA-damaging chemotherapy had not been given to any patient beforehand. Live CD3+CD8+ CD19− CD56− cells were sorted from PBMCs. The chain has TRBV7-9 and TRBJ2-1; maybe TRBD2 (5 bases). Sample: CD8+ T cells sorted from blood (inferred from file names), taken from a patient given nivolumab and ipilimumab in sequence. The source of this sequence is a human donor with melanoma. In DNA form, the CDR3 reads TGTGCCAGCAGCTTAATTGGGGAGAGCTCCTACAATGAGCAGTTCTTC. Translation: CASSLIGESSYNEQFF.